This TCR beta chain appears in the sequencing data of a study of control samples from healthy donors and cancer patients. The CDR3 has 14 amino acids. After removal of 2 bases from V and 11 bases from J, the junction contained 11 bases not matched to a gene. CDR1 is SQVTM and CDR2 is ANQGSEA in the germline V gene. Profiling relied on immunoSEQ multiplex PCR, and the TCRdb table lists in-frame clones only, not all of them. The sample gives about 130,000 clones, approximately 94% of which show up once; about 1.5% is in the top ten. Source material: PBMCs. The rearrangement uses TRBV29-1 and TRBJ1-1, with 10 bases lining up with TRBD1. This sequence originates from a man in his fifties or sixties with head and neck cancer. The CDR3 region has the DNA TGCAGCGTTGAAATAGGGACAGGGGAGTTGGGGGCTTTCTTT. It codes for CSVEIGTGELGAFF.